These T cell receptor beta chains were read from a single sample in a study of T cell responses to AZD1222 COVID-19 vaccine. Sequencing was performed with immunoSEQ multiplex PCR; in TCRdb, only in-frame clones are kept and a portion is missing. This repertoire shows more than 150,000 clones, 75% to 95% found once; its top ten account for 1.5% to 2%. Sequencing used peripheral blood, obtained on day 0 of AZD1222 vaccination. The source is an adult in good health. Each CDR3 is given with its conserved first and last residue. A D gene is named only where the DNA matches it firmly. Only some rows state a clone size, as once, few, many or a class for expanded clones.

CDR3aa: CASSQSTGGNEQFF
CDR3nt: TGCGCCAGCAGTCAATCGACAGGGGGCAATGAGCAGTTCTTC
abundance: .
d_gene: TRBD1
v_gene: TRBV23-1
j_gene: TRBJ2-1

CDR3aa: CASSAFFSEQYF
CDR3nt: TGTGCCAGCAGTGCATTTTTCTCAGAGCAGTACTTC
abundance: .
d_gene: .
v_gene: TRBV12-3/TRBV12-4
j_gene: TRBJ2-7

CDR3aa: CATSRQGPGNTIYF
CDR3nt: TGTGCCACCAGCAGACAGGGTCCTGGAAACACCATATATTTT
abundance: .
d_gene: .
v_gene: TRBV15
j_gene: TRBJ1-3

CDR3aa: CASSFHHPYRNQPQHF
CDR3nt: TGTGCCAGCAGTTTCCATCATCCATATCGCAATCAGCCCCAGCATTTT
abundance: .
d_gene: .
v_gene: TRBV27
j_gene: TRBJ1-5

CDR3aa: CASSWTLNTEAFF
CDR3nt: TGTGCCAGCAGCTGGACACTGAACACTGAAGCTTTCTTT
abundance: .
d_gene: .
v_gene: TRBV7-2
j_gene: TRBJ1-1

CDR3aa: CASSLSTVTYGYTF
CDR3nt: TGTGCCAGCAGCTTAAGCACGGTCACCTATGGCTACACCTTC
abundance: .
d_gene: .
v_gene: TRBV7-9
j_gene: TRBJ1-2

CDR3aa: CASSPRGGRDTEAFF
CDR3nt: TGTGCCAGCAGCCCGAGGGGCGGTCGCGACACTGAAGCTTTCTTT
abundance: .
d_gene: .
v_gene: TRBV7-9
j_gene: TRBJ1-1

CDR3aa: CASSADRGPTHTGANVLTF
CDR3nt: TGTGCCAGCAGTGCCGACAGGGGGCCGACGCATACTGGGGCCAACGTCCTGACTTTC
abundance: .
d_gene: TRBD1
v_gene: TRBV28
j_gene: TRBJ2-6

CDR3aa: CASSYGTGHGTEAFF
CDR3nt: TGTGCCAGCAGTTACGGGACAGGGCATGGAACTGAAGCTTTCTTT
abundance: .
d_gene: TRBD1
v_gene: TRBV6-5
j_gene: TRBJ1-1

CDR3aa: CASSRTGTSGYSYEQYF
CDR3nt: TGTGCCAGCAGCCGTACCGGGACTAGCGGGTACTCCTACGAGCAGTACTTC
abundance: .
d_gene: TRBD2
v_gene: TRBV7-2
j_gene: TRBJ2-7

CDR3aa: CASSISGANTGELFF
CDR3nt: TGTGCCAGCAGCATTAGCGGGGCGAACACCGGGGAGCTGTTTTTT
abundance: .
d_gene: TRBD2
v_gene: TRBV7-3
j_gene: TRBJ2-2

CDR3aa: CATSDRGLAGELRVGEQFF
CDR3nt: TGTGCCACCAGTGATAGGGGACTAGCGGGAGAACTCCGGGTGGGTGAGCAGTTCTTC
abundance: .
d_gene: TRBD2
v_gene: TRBV24-1
j_gene: TRBJ2-1

CDR3aa: CASSALGGAYTDTQYF
CDR3nt: TGTGCCAGCAGCGCCCTTGGAGGGGCGTATACAGATACGCAGTATTTT
abundance: .
d_gene: .
v_gene: TRBV11-3
j_gene: TRBJ2-3

CDR3aa: CASSIIRQGLSGYTF
CDR3nt: TGTGCCAGCAGCATTATTCGACAGGGGTTGTCTGGCTACACCTTC
abundance: .
d_gene: TRBD1
v_gene: TRBV7-8
j_gene: TRBJ1-2

CDR3aa: CAWSVASASGGYTF
CDR3nt: TGTGCCTGGAGTGTAGCAAGCGCGTCGGGGGGCTACACCTTC
abundance: .
d_gene: .
v_gene: TRBV30
j_gene: TRBJ1-2

CDR3aa: CASSSPLSVHTGELFF
CDR3nt: TGTGCCAGCAGCTCCCCCCTAAGTGTCCACACCGGGGAGCTGTTTTTT
abundance: once
d_gene: .
v_gene: TRBV7-6
j_gene: TRBJ2-2

CDR3aa: CASSLRQGGKHF
CDR3nt: TGTGCCAGCAGTTTACGACAGGGTGGGAAGCATTTT
abundance: .
d_gene: TRBD1
v_gene: TRBV28
j_gene: TRBJ1-5

CDR3aa: CASSVGWRRSSYEQYF
CDR3nt: TGTGCCAGCAGCGTAGGATGGCGGAGGAGCTCCTACGAGCAGTACTTC
abundance: .
d_gene: .
v_gene: TRBV9
j_gene: TRBJ2-7